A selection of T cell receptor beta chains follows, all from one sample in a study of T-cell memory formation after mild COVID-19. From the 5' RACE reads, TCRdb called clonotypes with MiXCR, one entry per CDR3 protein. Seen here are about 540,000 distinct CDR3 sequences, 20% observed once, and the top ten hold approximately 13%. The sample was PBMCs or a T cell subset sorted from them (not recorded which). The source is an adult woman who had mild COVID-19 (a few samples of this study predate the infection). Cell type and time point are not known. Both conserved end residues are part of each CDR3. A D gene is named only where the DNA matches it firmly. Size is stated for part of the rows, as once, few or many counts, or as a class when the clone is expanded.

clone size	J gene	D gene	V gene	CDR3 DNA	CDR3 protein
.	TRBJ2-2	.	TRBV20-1	TGCAGTGCTAGACCCGGCACGGAGGCCGGGGAGCTGTTTTTT	CSARPGTEAGELFF
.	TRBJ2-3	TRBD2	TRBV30	TGTGCCTGGCATCCGGGACTAGCGATCAGGGGCACAGATACGCAGTATTTT	CAWHPGLAIRGTDTQYF
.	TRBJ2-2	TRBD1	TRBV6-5	TGTGCCAGCAGTCTGGACAGGGGGCCCACCGGGGAGCTGTTTTTT	CASSLDRGPTGELFF
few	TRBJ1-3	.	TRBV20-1	TGCAGTGCTAGCGCAGGGTCTGGAAACACCATATATTTT	CSASAGSGNTIYF
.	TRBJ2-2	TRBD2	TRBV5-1	TGCGCCAGCAGCTCGGGCGCGGGGGTAACCGGGGAGCTGTTTTTT	CASSSGAGVTGELFF
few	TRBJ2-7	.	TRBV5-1	TGCGCCAGCAGCTGGACCTACAGTGGCTCCTACGAGCAGTACTTC	CASSWTYSGSYEQYF
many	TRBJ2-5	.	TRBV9	TGTGCCAGCAGCGCTATGGGGGCAGTGCTAGAGACCCAGTACTTC	CASSAMGAVLETQYF
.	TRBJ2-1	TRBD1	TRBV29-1	TGCAGCGTTGGCCCTCATGCCCCCGGGACAGGGGTGAGCAATGAGCAGTTCTTC	CSVGPHAPGTGVSNEQFF
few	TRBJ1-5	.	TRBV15	TGTGCCACCGCGCGTACAGGGATCTCGTATAGCAATCAGCCCCAGCATTTT	CATARTGISYSNQPQHF
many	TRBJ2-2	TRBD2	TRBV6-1	TGTGCCAGCAGTAGACTAGCGGGCCAGAACACCGGGGAGCTGTTTTTT	CASSRLAGQNTGELFF